The 23 T cell receptor beta chains presented below share a single source sample, sequenced in a study of blood T cell repertoires in COVID-19. TCRdb's copy holds only in-frame clones and misses some; the assay was immunoSEQ multiplex PCR. The sample carries 250,000 to 300,000 clones, about 90% recorded once. Source material: peripheral blood. All receptors derive from a woman aged 65 to 85 with COVID-19, enrolled during active disease.

The chain is built from TRBV11-3 and TRBJ2-7; 8 bases fit TRBD2. The germline V gene encodes CDR1 SGHNT and CDR2 YENEEA. The CDR3 length is 15 residues. The trim removed 1 base at V and 2 bases at J, leaving 4 bases unmatched. The CDR3 sequence is CASSLGRGGTYEQYF. The DNA for the CDR3 is TGTGCCAGCAGCTTAGGACGGGGGGGAACCTACGAGCAGTACTTC.

CDR3 loop: CASSRLTSGGTDTQYF. CDR3 nucleotide sequence: TGCGCCAGCAGCCGGTTGACTAGCGGGGGCACAGATACGCAGTATTTT. V and J are TRBV4-3 and TRBJ2-3; TRBD2 aligns across 11 bases. V was clipped by 4 bases and J by 1 base; unmatched bases: 4. Germline V gene sequence: CDR1 LGHNA, CDR2 YSLEER. CDR3 length equals 16 residues.

This chain joins TRBV19 and TRBJ2-7; the D gene is possibly TRBD1 (5 bases). Germline-derived CDR1 and CDR2 are LNHDA and SQIVND (reference sequence). CDR3 length equals 14 residues. Trimming left V 2 bases short and J 2 bases short, with 10 bases between. CDR3 amino acids: CASSIKGPPYEQYF. The CDR3 region has the DNA TGTGCCAGTAGTATAAAGGGGCCGCCCTACGAGCAGTACTTC.

J is TRBJ1-5 and V is TRBV6-2 or TRBV6-3; weak D call: TRBD1 (6 bases). V shed 7 bases and J shed 5 bases, with 15 bases lying between them. The CDR3 runs 14 residues. From germline, CDR1 is MNHEY and CDR2 SVGEGT. The CDR3 DNA follows: TGTGCCAGCACCCCCACGGGGGGCCATCAGCCCCAGCATTTT. Protein sequence: CASTPTGGHQPQHF.

The V call is TRBV4-1, the J call TRBJ2-7; TRBD2 matches at 7 bases. Per the germline V gene, CDR1 is MGHRA and CDR2 is YSYEKL. The CDR3 has 16 amino acids. After removal of 0 bases from V and 4 bases from J, the junction contained 9 bases not matched to a gene. CDR3 DNA sequence: TGCGCCAGCAGCCAAGATGGGGCTAGCGGCTTTTACGAGCAGTACTTC. It translates to CASSQDGASGFYEQYF.

The CDR3 region is CASSLLTDEQFF. The CDR3, as DNA: TGTGCCAGCAGCTTATTAACAGATGAGCAGTTCTTC. V is TRBV7-6 and J is TRBJ2-1, with no clear D. The length of the CDR3 is 12 residues. Trimming pared 2 bases from V and 8 bases from J, leaving 7 bases between. Germline CDR1 SGHVS, CDR2 FNYEAQ.

This sequence joins TRBV16 and TRBJ1-3; D not certain. Trimming removed 0 bases at V and 11 bases at J, with 14 bases between. CDR3 length equals 14 residues. Germline values: CDR1 KGHSY, CDR2 FQNENV. CDR3 nucleotide sequence: TGTGCCAGCAGCCAATCGCAGCGCCTTTACCCCATATATTTT. Its translation is CASSQSQRLYPIYF.

This sequence joins TRBV28 and TRBJ2-7; TRBD1 aligns across 7 bases. CDR3 length equals 13 residues. Germline lookup yields CDR1 MDHEN and CDR2 SYDVKM. The V gene end was trimmed by 6 bases and the J gene end by 4 bases; junction bases not matched to a gene: 6. The CDR3 region has the DNA TGTGCCAGCAGGCCCACAGGGGAGTACGAGCAGTACTTC. Translating it yields CASRPTGEYEQYF.

The J gene is TRBJ2-7, the V gene TRBV29-1, with D hard to call. The CDR3 extends over 12 amino acids. Germline CDR1 and CDR2: SQVTM and ANQGSEA. V was clipped by 4 bases and J by 4 bases, with 11 bases between them. Here the CDR3 reads CSVGQVPYEQYF. CDR3 DNA: TGCAGCGTTGGGCAGGTGCCATACGAGCAGTACTTC.

The rearrangement uses TRBV4-2 and TRBJ1-4; D not resolved. V lost 1 base, J lost 4 bases, and 10 bases lay in between. The CDR3 runs 15 residues. Germline-derived CDR1 and CDR2 are LGHNA and YNFKEQ. The CDR3 here is CASSQAEALNEKLFF. For the CDR3, the DNA is TGTGCCAGCAGCCAAGCCGAGGCTCTTAATGAAAAACTGTTTTTT.

The chain joins TRBV27 to TRBJ1-1; possibly TRBD1 for D (6 bases). The CDR3 covers 13 residues. Trimming cost V 7 bases and J 4 bases, with 13 bases left between them. Looked up from germline, CDR1 is MNHEY and CDR2 is SMNVEV (reference sequence). CDR3 sequence (DNA): TGTGCCAGCAAGCAGGGGCCGAGCACTGAAGCTTTCTTT. Amino acids: CASKQGPSTEAFF.

The chain is built from TRBV7-6 and TRBJ2-7; TRBD2 matches 11 bases. This CDR3 has 21 amino acids. CDR1 and CDR2 (germline): SGHVS, FNYEAQ. V lost 1 base, J lost 0 bases, and 17 bases stayed unmatched. The CDR3 DNA follows: TGTGCCAGCAGCTTAGGAGTGGTTAGCGGGAGGGCCAAGAACGTCTCCTACGAGCAGTACTTC. Amino acid sequence: CASSLGVVSGRAKNVSYEQYF. Filled out from reference TRBV7-6 and TRBJ2-7, the complete variable domain reads GAGVSQSPRYKVTKRGQDVALRCDPISGHVSLYWYRQALGQGPEFLTYFNYEAQQDKSGLPNDRFSAERPEGSISTLTIQRTEQRDSAMYRCASSLGVVSGRAKNVSYEQYFGPGTRLTVT.

This chain uses TRBV4-3 with TRBJ1-6; D gene ambiguous. This CDR3 comprises 13 residues. Trimming shortened V by 3 bases and J by 14 bases, and 14 bases separated the two germline ends. Germline CDR1 LGHNA, CDR2 YSLEER. CDR3 region: CASSQERFSALHF. The CDR3, as DNA: TGCGCCAGCAGCCAGGAGAGATTCTCAGCCCTCCACTTT.

The CDR3 loop is CASSADVNQPQHF. In nucleotides, the CDR3 is TGCGCCAGCAGCGCAGATGTAAATCAGCCCCAGCATTTT. The chain employs TRBV5-1 and TRBJ1-5; D remains unclear. There are 13 residues in the CDR3. In germline, CDR1 is SGHRS, CDR2 YFSETQ. V lost 4 bases, J lost 4 bases, and 9 bases lay in between.

CDR3 loop: CASNSRLSNQPQHF. CDR3 nucleotides: TGTGCCAGCAATTCCAGGCTAAGCAATCAGCCCCAGCATTTT. This chain joins TRBV2 and TRBJ1-5; no definite D call. V dropped 7 bases and J dropped 1 base, with 11 bases sitting between them. Germline V lookup: CDR1 SNHLY, CDR2 FYNNEI. This CDR3 is 14 amino acids long.

The chain couples TRBV2 to TRBJ2-5, with D tentatively TRBD1 (6 bases). The germline V and J ends were trimmed by 4 bases and 5 bases, with 14 bases remaining between them. This CDR3 has 14 residues. Germline loops: CDR1 SNHLY, CDR2 FYNNEI. CDR3 DNA sequence: TGTGCCAGCAGTGCAGGGGTCACCGTGGAGACCCAGTACTTC. Translated: CASSAGVTVETQYF.

This clone was seen a few times. The chain uses TRBV3-1 (or the pseudogene TRBV3-2) and TRBJ1-3; no reliable D call. The CDR3 sequence is 15 residues long. The V end lost 1 base, the J end lost 0 bases, and 7 bases lay between the germline ends. CDR1 LGHDT and CDR2 YNNKEL come from the germline V gene (reference sequence). CDR3 sequence reads: CASSQVLSSGNTIYF. The CDR3 DNA follows: TGTGCCAGCAGCCAAGTCCTGAGCTCTGGAAACACCATATATTTT.

The V gene is TRBV30, the J gene TRBJ1-2; no clear D. Trimming removed 2 bases from V and 2 bases from J, with 6 bases in between. The CDR3 totals 12 residues. Germline V gene lookup returns CDR1 GTSNPN and CDR2 SVGIG (reference sequence). The CDR3 here is CAWSTGNYGYTF. The CDR3 DNA reads as TGTGCCTGGAGTACGGGGAACTATGGCTACACCTTC.

This clone was seen a handful of times. The V call is TRBV11-3, the J call TRBJ2-5; D possibly corresponds to TRBD2 (6 bases). V shed 5 bases and J shed 4 bases, with 8 bases lying between them. The CDR3 is 12 amino acids. CDR1 and CDR2 from the germline V gene are SGHNT and YENEEA. The CDR3 protein is CASSREIETQYF. The CDR3 coding sequence is TGTGCCAGCAGCCGGGAGATAGAGACCCAGTACTTC.

The gene calls are TRBV19 and TRBJ2-1; 10 nucleotides align to TRBD2. CDR1 is LNHDA and CDR2 is SQIVND in the germline V gene (reference sequence). V trimming: 9 bases; J trimming: 0 bases; junction bases outside the gene matches: 5. The CDR3 is 15 residues long. In DNA, the CDR3 is TGTGCCAGCAGGACTAGCGGTAGCTCCTACAATGAGCAGTTCTTC. This gives the protein CASRTSGSSYNEQFF. Drawing the rest from reference TRBV19 and TRBJ2-1, the complete variable domain is DGGITQSPKYLFRKEGQNVTLSCEQNLNHDAMYWYRQDPGQGLRLIYYSQIVNDFQKGDIAEGYSVSREKKESFPLTVTSAQKNPTAFYLCASRTSGSSYNEQFFGPGTRLTVL.

This chain links TRBV28 with TRBJ1-1; D perhaps matches TRBD1 (6 bases). CDR3 length: 13 residues. The ends were cut back, 8 bases at V and 7 bases at J, with 17 bases in the middle. The germline V gene has CDR1 MDHEN and CDR2 SYDVKM. The CDR3 here is CASLRTGTHEAFF. DNA of the CDR3: TGTGCCAGCCTCAGGACCGGGACACATGAAGCTTTCTTT.

The chain joins TRBV12-3 or TRBV12-4 to TRBJ1-2; possibly TRBD1 for D (6 bases). Trimming left V 6 bases short and J 7 bases short, with 15 bases between. The CDR3 contains 13 residues. The CDR3 region has the DNA TGTGCCAGCAGCCGACAGGAGATAGGTGGCTACACCTTC. Protein: CASSRQEIGGYTF.

The chain has TRBV7-9 and TRBJ1-3, with a weak D call TRBD1 (5 bases). The V gene's germline CDR1 is SEHNR and CDR2 FQNEAQ (reference sequence). This CDR3 contains 16 residues. V was pared by 1 base and J by 7 bases, with 17 bases between. CDR3 loop: CASSLGGAGNSNTIYF. CDR3 nucleotides: TGTGCCAGCAGCTTAGGCGGTGCAGGGAACAGTAACACCATATATTTT. Looking up the rest from reference TRBV7-9 and TRBJ1-3 gives the full variable domain: DTGVSQNPRHKITKRGQNVTFRCDPISEHNRLYWYRQTLGQGPEFLTYFQNEAQLEKSRLLSDRFSAERPKGSFSTLEIQRTEQGDSAMYLCASSLGGAGNSNTIYFGEGSWLTVV.